This T cell receptor beta chain was observed in a study of T cell changes during pregnancy in multiple sclerosis. Only in-frame clones appear in the TCRdb table, and some are missing; sequencing was by immunoSEQ multiplex PCR. Among under 100,000 clones listed, 94% were seen once. V gave up 1 base and J gave up 10 bases, with 7 bases separating them. CDR1 and CDR2 from the germline V gene are SGHVS and FNYEAQ. There are 12 residues in the CDR3. The source of this sequence is a female donor with multiple sclerosis, enrolled in a pregnancy study. The chain has TRBV7-6 and TRBJ1-4, with D perhaps matching TRBD1 (6 bases). The sample was peripheral blood, taken in the third trimester of pregnancy. CDR3 nucleotide sequence: TGTGCCAGCAGCTTAGAAGGGGGAAAACTGTTTTTT. This codes for CASSLEGGKLFF. The full variable domain, rest sourced from reference TRBV7-6 and TRBJ1-4, is GAGVSQSPRYKVTKRGQDVALRCDPISGHVSLYWYRQALGQGPEFLTYFNYEAQQDKSGLPNDRFSAERPEGSISTLTIQRTEQRDSAMYRCASSLEGGKLFFGSGTQLSVL.